The rows below give T cell receptor beta chains drawn from one sample of a study of blood T cell repertoires in COVID-19. The protocol was immunoSEQ multiplex PCR, while the TCRdb copy is restricted to in-frame clones and leaves out a portion. The profile covers 50,000 to 75,000 clones, with 60% to 80% appearing a single time and roughly 21% taken by the ten largest. The sample taken for sequencing was peripheral blood. The receptors were sampled from a man older than 75 with active or convalescent COVID-19. Both conserved end residues are part of each CDR3. D genes are given only for firm matches. Part of the rows lack a size; the others show once, few, many or a class for expanded clones.

.	TRBV29-1	.	TRBJ1-2	TGCAGCGCATCGGAGGAGAACTATGGCTACACCTTC	CSASEENYGYTF
many	TRBV7-9	.	TRBJ1-5	TGTGCCAGCAGCCAACAAAGCAATCAGCCCCAGCATTTT	CASSQQSNQPQHF
.	TRBV3-1/TRBV3-2	.	TRBJ2-7	TGTGCCAGCAGCCAAGATTATCAGGGCCCCTACGAGCAGTACTTC	CASSQDYQGPYEQYF
.	TRBV28	.	TRBJ1-2	TGTGCCAGCAGTTTATTTGGGGGCAGGGCGACGGGTGGCTACACCTTC	CASSLFGGRATGGYTF
.	TRBV19	.	TRBJ2-7	TGTGCCAGTAGTCCCCGGACAGTTCCCTACGAGCAGTACTTC	CASSPRTVPYEQYF
.	TRBV5-1	TRBD1	TRBJ2-7	TGCGCCAGCAGCTTCGAATGGACAGGGGTTGAGCAGTACTTC	CASSFEWTGVEQYF
few	TRBV2	TRBD2	TRBJ2-7	TGTGCCAGCCTACCAGGGAGGGATGCTAGCGGGAGGGAGCAGTACTTC	CASLPGRDASGREQYF
.	TRBV4-1	TRBD1	TRBJ1-2	TGCGCCAGCAGCCAACCAGACAGGGACGGCTATGGCTACACCTTC	CASSQPDRDGYGYTF
.	TRBV25-1	TRBD1	TRBJ1-5	TGTGCCAGCAGTGATGGACAGGGGGCCTATCAGCCCCAGCATTTT	CASSDGQGAYQPQHF
many	TRBV6-5	TRBD2	TRBJ2-1	TGTGCCAGCAGGACTAGCGGGGCCAATGAGCAGTTCTTC	CASRTSGANEQFF
.	TRBV30	.	TRBJ1-4	TGTGCCTGGAGAGTCCGGCGGGATGAAAAACTGTTTTTT	CAWRVRRDEKLFF
.	TRBV12-3/TRBV12-4	.	TRBJ1-1	TGTGCCAGCAGTCCGAGTTCGGGGACTGAAGCTTTCTTT	CASSPSSGTEAFF
.	TRBV30	.	TRBJ2-7	TGTGCCTGGAGTGGACAGTACTACGAGCAGTACTTC	CAWSGQYYEQYF
few	TRBV6-1	TRBD1	TRBJ1-2	TGTGCCAGCAGTGAAGGATTCGGACAGGGGTGGGGCTACACCTTC	CASSEGFGQGWGYTF
.	TRBV12-3/TRBV12-4	.	TRBJ1-2	TGTGCCAGCAGGGGCGCGAACTATGGCTACACCTTC	CASRGANYGYTF
.	TRBV6-5	TRBD2	TRBJ2-5	TGTGCCTGCGGGGGGGCCCAAGAGACCCAGTACTTC	CACGGAQETQYF
.	TRBV27	TRBD2	TRBJ2-7	TGTGCCAGCAGTTTAAGGCGGGGGGACTCCTACGAGCAGTACTTC	CASSLRRGDSYEQYF
few	TRBV27	.	TRBJ2-7	TGTGCCAGCAGTTTAGCAAGGAGCTCCTACGAGCAGTACTTC	CASSLARSSYEQYF
.	TRBV10-3	TRBD1	TRBJ1-2	TGTGCCATCAGTGACCCGACCAAGGGGACAGGGGGCGATAGAAACTATGGCTACACCTTC	CAISDPTKGTGGDRNYGYTF
few	TRBV5-4	TRBD2	TRBJ2-1	TGTGCCAGCAGCTCCGCCGGGACTAGCGGGAGGCGAGGTTACAATGAGCAGTTCTTC	CASSSAGTSGRRGYNEQFF
few	TRBV2	TRBD1	TRBJ1-6	TGTGCCAGCAGGGGGACAGTGGGGTCACCCCTCCACTTT	CASRGTVGSPLHF
.	TRBV6-2/TRBV6-3	TRBD1	TRBJ1-5	TGTGCCAGCAGCCCCAGACAGGGCGGCAATCAGCCCCAGCATTTT	CASSPRQGGNQPQHF
.	TRBV5-1	.	TRBJ2-3	TGCGCCAGCAGCAGGGAGGCCACAGATACGCAGTATTTT	CASSREATDTQYF
.	TRBV4-1	.	TRBJ1-4	TGCGCCAGCAGCCAAGAAGGAACCATCCTAGGTGAAAAACTGTTTTTT	CASSQEGTILGEKLFF
few	TRBV28	.	TRBJ1-1	TGTGCCAGCCGTACAGGTAACACTGAAGCTTTCTTT	CASRTGNTEAFF
.	TRBV19	TRBD1	TRBJ1-3	TGTGCCAGTAGGACAACAGGGGGATATGGAAACACCATATATTTT	CASRTTGGYGNTIYF
.	TRBV13	TRBD2	TRBJ2-3	TGTGCCAGCAGCTTACGGCTAGCGGAGGCTGCAGATACGCAGTATTTT	CASSLRLAEAADTQYF
once	TRBV28	TRBD1	TRBJ2-5	TGTGCCAGCAGTTCGGGTGGGGGACAGGGAGAAGAGACCCAGTACTTC	CASSSGGGQGEETQYF
few	TRBV7-6	.	TRBJ1-1	TGTGCCAGCAGCTTAGTAGTAGGGTCGGGCGGGCAGGTCACTGAAGCTTTCTTT	CASSLVVGSGGQVTEAFF